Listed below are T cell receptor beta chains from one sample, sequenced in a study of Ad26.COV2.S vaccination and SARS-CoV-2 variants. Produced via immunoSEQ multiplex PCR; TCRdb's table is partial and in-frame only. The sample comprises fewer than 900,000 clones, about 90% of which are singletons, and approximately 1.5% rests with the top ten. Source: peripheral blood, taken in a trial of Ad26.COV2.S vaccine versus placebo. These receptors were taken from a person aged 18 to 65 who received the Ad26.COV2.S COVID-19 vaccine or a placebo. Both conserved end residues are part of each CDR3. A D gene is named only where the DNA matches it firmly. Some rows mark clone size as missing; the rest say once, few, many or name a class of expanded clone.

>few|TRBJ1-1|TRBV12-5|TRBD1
TGTGCTAGTGGGTCGACAGGGACGGCTTTCTTT
CASGSTGTAFF
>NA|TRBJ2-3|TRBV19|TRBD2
TGTGCCAGTAGTATAGTAGCGGGAGCTTGGACAGATACGCAGTATTTT
CASSIVAGAWTDTQYF
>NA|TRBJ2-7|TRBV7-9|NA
TGTGCCAGCAGCTTAGTCCCCTCCTACGAGCAGTACTTC
CASSLVPSYEQYF
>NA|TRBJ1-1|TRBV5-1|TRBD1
TGCGCCAGCAGCTTGACAGGGGGCTACACTGAAGCTTTCTTT
CASSLTGGYTEAFF
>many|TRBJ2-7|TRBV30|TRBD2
TGTGCCTGGAGTCCTCCACCGAGACTAGCGGCTACCTACGAGCAGTACTTC
CAWSPPPRLAATYEQYF
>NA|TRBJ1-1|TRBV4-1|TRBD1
TGCGCCAGCAGCCAAGTAGGACAGGGGTACAACACTGAAGCTTTCTTT
CASSQVGQGYNTEAFF
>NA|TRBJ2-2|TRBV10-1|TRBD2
TGCGCCAGCAGTGAGGCGGGGGACCCCTCACCCGGGGAGCTGTTTTTT
CASSEAGDPSPGELFF
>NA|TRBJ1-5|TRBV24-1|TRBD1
TGTGCCACCAGTCCGACAGGGGGTTCCCAGCCCCAGCATTTT
CATSPTGGSQPQHF
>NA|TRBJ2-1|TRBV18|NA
TGTGCCAGCTCACCTGGTTCTGGGTACAATGAGCAGTTCTTC
CASSPGSGYNEQFF
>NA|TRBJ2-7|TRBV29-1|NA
TGCAGCGTTGTTGTTCCGGGGGCGCGAGAGCAGTACTTC
CSVVVPGAREQYF
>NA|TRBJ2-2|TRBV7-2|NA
TGTGCCAGCAGCCCGACAGAGTGGGAGCTGTTTTTT
CASSPTEWELFF
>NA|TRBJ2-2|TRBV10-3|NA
TGTGCCATCAGTGACGAAAGGGGAGAGACCGGGGAGCTGTTTTTT
CAISDERGETGELFF
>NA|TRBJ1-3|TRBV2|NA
TGTGCCAGCAGGGGGTGGTGGGAACAAGGAAACACCATATATTTT
CASRGWWEQGNTIYF
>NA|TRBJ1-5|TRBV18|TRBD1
TGTGCCAGCTCACCACGGTCCGGGACAGGCGATAGCAATCAGCCCCAGCATTTT
CASSPRSGTGDSNQPQHF
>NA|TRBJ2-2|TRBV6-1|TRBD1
TGTGCCAGCAGTGGCCGGGACAGGGGGGTTGTCGGGGAGCTGTTTTTT
CASSGRDRGVVGELFF
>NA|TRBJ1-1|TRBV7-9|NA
TGTGCCAGCAGCTTTGGATCACGGCCCGGGAACACTGAAGCTTTCTTT
CASSFGSRPGNTEAFF
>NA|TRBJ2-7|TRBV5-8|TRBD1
TGTGCCAGCAGCTTTGGGGACAGGGTCGGGTACGAGCAGTACTTC
CASSFGDRVGYEQYF
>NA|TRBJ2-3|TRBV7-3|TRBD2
TGTGCCAGCAGCTTAAACCAAGCGGGGAGATTCACAGATACGCAGTATTTT
CASSLNQAGRFTDTQYF
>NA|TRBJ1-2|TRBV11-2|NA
TGTGCCAGCAGCTTAGTGGCGGAATATGGCTACACCTTC
CASSLVAEYGYTF
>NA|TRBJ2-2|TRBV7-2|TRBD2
TGTGCCAGCAGCCCGGGACTAGCTCCGAGCGGGGAGCTGTTTTTT
CASSPGLAPSGELFF
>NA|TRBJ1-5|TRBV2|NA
TGTGCCAGCAGTGAAGGGACCGCAAATCAGCCCCAGCATTTT
CASSEGTANQPQHF
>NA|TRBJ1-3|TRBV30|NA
TGTGCCTGTTGCGGTAACACCATATATTTT
CACCGNTIYF
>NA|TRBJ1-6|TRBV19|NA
TGTGCCAGTAGTATGCGGACAATTAATAATTCACCCCTCCACTTT
CASSMRTINNSPLHF
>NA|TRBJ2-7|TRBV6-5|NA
TGTGCCAGCAGTAAAAGTCTCCAACAGAGGAGCGAGCAGTACTTC
CASSKSLQQRSEQYF
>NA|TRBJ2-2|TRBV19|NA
TGTGCCAGTAGTGGGGGGGCCAGCACCGGGGAGCTGTTTTTT
CASSGGASTGELFF
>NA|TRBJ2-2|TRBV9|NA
TGTGCCAGCAGCGGATCAGGGAACACCGGGGAGCTGTTTTTT
CASSGSGNTGELFF
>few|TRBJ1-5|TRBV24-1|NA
TGTGCCACCAGCGAAGGCGGCAATCAGCCCCAGCATTTT
CATSEGGNQPQHF
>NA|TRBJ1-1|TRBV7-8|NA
TGTGCCAGCAGGAAAAGACAGTTGAACACTGAAGCTTTCTTT
CASRKRQLNTEAFF
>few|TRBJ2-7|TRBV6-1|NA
TGTGCCAGCAGTGAGTCTAGCTCCTACGAGCAGTACTTC
CASSESSSYEQYF
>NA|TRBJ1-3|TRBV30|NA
TGTGCCTCAACAAAGGCTGGAAACACCATATATTTT
CASTKAGNTIYF
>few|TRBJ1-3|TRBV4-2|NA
TGTGCCAGCAGCCAAGTTCACAGGGCAATGGCTGGAAACACCATATATTTT
CASSQVHRAMAGNTIYF
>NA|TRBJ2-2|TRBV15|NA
TGTGCCACCAGCAGAGATCTGGCCGGGGAGCTGTTTTTT
CATSRDLAGELFF
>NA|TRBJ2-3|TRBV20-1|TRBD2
TGCAGTGCTAGTTTTGGGACTAGCGGGAGATTAGGTGATGCAGATACGCAGTATTTT
CSASFGTSGRLGDADTQYF
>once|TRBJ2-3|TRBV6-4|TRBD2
TGTGCCAGCAGTGACCACGGACTAGCGGGAGCAGATACGCAGTATTTT
CASSDHGLAGADTQYF
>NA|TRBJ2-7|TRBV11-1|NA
TGTGCCAGCAGCTTTGGTCCGAGACTAAGCGAGCAGTACTTC
CASSFGPRLSEQYF
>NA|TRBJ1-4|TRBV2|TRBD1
TGTGCCAGCAGTCTAACTTTGACAGGGGCACCTACAACTAATGAAAAACTGTTTTTT
CASSLTLTGAPTTNEKLFF
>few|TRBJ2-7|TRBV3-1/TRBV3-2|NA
TGTGCCAGCAGAACCAGGGAGAGCGAGCAGTACTTC
CASRTRESEQYF
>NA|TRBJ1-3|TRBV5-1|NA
TGCGCCAGCAGCTTGGGGCCCCCGGGAGGAAACACCATATATTTT
CASSLGPPGGNTIYF
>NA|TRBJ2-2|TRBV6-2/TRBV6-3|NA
TGTGCCAGCAGCCGATGGCCCTCGGCAGGGGAGCTGTTTTTT
CASSRWPSAGELFF
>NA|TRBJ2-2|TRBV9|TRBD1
TGTGCCAGCAGCGTGTGGGACAGCCCGAACACCGGGGAGCTGTTTTTT
CASSVWDSPNTGELFF
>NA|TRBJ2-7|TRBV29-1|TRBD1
TGCAGCGTGGACAGGGGATGGCCTTCCTACGAGCAGTACTTC
CSVDRGWPSYEQYF
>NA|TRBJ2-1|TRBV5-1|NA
TGCGCCAGCAGCTCCCTAGTAGGCAATGAGCAGTTCTTC
CASSSLVGNEQFF
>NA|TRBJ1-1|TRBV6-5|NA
TGTGCCAGCAGCCCCACAGGCATTATGAACACTGAAGCTTTCTTT
CASSPTGIMNTEAFF
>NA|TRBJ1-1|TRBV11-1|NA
TGTGCCAGCAGCTTATGGCCGAACAAGCTTGGAACTGAAGCTTTCTTT
CASSLWPNKLGTEAFF
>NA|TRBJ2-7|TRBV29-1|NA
TGCAGCGTTGCGTACACCTCCTACGAGCAGTACTTC
CSVAYTSYEQYF
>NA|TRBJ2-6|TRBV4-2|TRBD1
TGTGCCAGCAGCCTCGGACAGGGGAGGTCTGGGGCCAACGTCCTGACTTTC
CASSLGQGRSGANVLTF
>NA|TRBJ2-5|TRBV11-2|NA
TGTGCCAGCAGGACCGGGACCTTAGGGACCCAGTACTTC
CASRTGTLGTQYF